This T cell receptor (beta chain) was captured in a study of blood T cell dynamics during melanoma immunotherapy. The time point: pre-treatment baseline. Sampling occurred pretreatment (T0) and at week 3 (W3), after cycle one of checkpoint blockade. Repertoires were generated with immunoSEQ multiplex PCR, while TCRdb's copy carries only in-frame clones and drops some. The repertoire has approximately 15,000 clones, just over 85% of them found once; the top ten carry around 4.4%. Germline values: CDR1 SGHTA, CDR2 FQGNSA. Trimming removed 5 bases from V and 6 bases from J; junction bases left unmatched: 3. The CDR3 totals 13 residues.

This receptor was identified in a human donor with melanoma. V gene TRBV7-2 combines with J gene TRBJ2-2; 7 bases align to TRBD2. The specimen was blood, collected from a patient treated with checkpoint blockade. CDR3 protein: CASSPGLAGELFF. DNA of the CDR3: TGTGCCAGCAGCCCCGGACTAGCCGGGGAGCTGTTTTTT.